This T cell receptor beta chain is from a study of cytomegalovirus exposure and HLA in healthy donors. Findings and caveats of the study: With high specificity and sensitivity, the classifier reportedly diagnosed cytomegalovirus status.

With 60 Vbeta and 13 Jbeta primers, the PCR was carried out. TCRdb's table, derived via immunoSEQ multiplex PCR, lists solely in-frame clones and lacks some. The sample lists roughly 120,000 clones, approximately 80% occurring once. With respect to this clone: Its target is not known.

The CDR3 spans 13 residues. Germline CDR1 is MNHEY and CDR2 is SMNVEV (reference sequence). V dropped 8 bases and J dropped 0 bases, with 10 bases sitting between them. The sequence was obtained from a woman in her twenties or thirties in good health and CMV-seropositive. The genes are TRBV27 and TRBJ1-1; D ambiguous. The sequenced material came from PBMCs. CDR3 protein: CASHPGLNTEAFF. The CDR3 DNA is TGTGCCAGCCACCCGGGGTTGAACACTGAAGCTTTCTTT.